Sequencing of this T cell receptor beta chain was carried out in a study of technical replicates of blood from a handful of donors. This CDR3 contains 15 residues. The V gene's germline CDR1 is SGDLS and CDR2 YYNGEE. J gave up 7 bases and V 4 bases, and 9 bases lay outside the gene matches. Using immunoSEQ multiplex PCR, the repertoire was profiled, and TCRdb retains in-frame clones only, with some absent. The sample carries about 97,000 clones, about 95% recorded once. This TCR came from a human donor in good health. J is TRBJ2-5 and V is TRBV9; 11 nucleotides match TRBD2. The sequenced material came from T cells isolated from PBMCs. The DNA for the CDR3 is TGTGCCAGCAGCTTTAGCGGGAGGGCCGAGGGGACCCAGTACTTC. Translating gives CASSFSGRAEGTQYF.